These T cell receptor beta chains were read from a single sample in a study of metastatic and nonmetastatic thyroid tumors. TCRdb re-analyzed the PCR reads using MiXCR. This sample has fewer than 13,000 clones; less than 15% occur once, and the top ten carry roughly 12%. Material for sequencing was blood. Receptors were obtained from a female donor with papillary thyroid cancer or a benign thyroid nodule (not recorded which). Some clones in this sample may be carry-over from other donors' samples. The CDR3 runs from the conserved cysteine through the conserved F or W. A D gene is named only where the DNA matches it firmly. Only part of the rows carry a size: once, few, many, or a class if the clone is expanded.

j_gene: TRBJ2-5; v_gene: TRBV7-9; d_gene: -; abundance: many; CDR3aa: CASSLGLETQYF; CDR3nt: TGTGCCAGCAGCTTAGGGTTAGAGACCCAGTACTTC
j_gene: TRBJ1-1; v_gene: TRBV4-1; d_gene: -; abundance: many; CDR3aa: CASSQQQELTEAFF; CDR3nt: TGCGCCAGCAGCCAACAACAGGAGCTCACTGAAGCTTTCTTT
j_gene: TRBJ2-7; v_gene: TRBV7-2; d_gene: -; abundance: medium-sized; CDR3aa: CASSFFQGELFSYEQYF; CDR3nt: TGTGCCAGCAGCTTCTTTCAGGGCGAACTTTTCTCCTACGAGCAGTACTTC
j_gene: TRBJ1-2; v_gene: TRBV27; d_gene: TRBD1; abundance: many; CDR3aa: CACSLTTGGMNGYTF; CDR3nt: TGTGCCTGCAGTTTAACCACAGGGGGAATGAATGGCTACACCTTC
j_gene: TRBJ2-3; v_gene: TRBV6-1; d_gene: TRBD2; abundance: medium-sized; CDR3aa: CASSTRLAGDAHTQYF; CDR3nt: TGTGCCAGCAGTACCCGACTAGCGGGAGATGCACATACGCAGTATTTT
j_gene: TRBJ2-2; v_gene: TRBV5-5; d_gene: -; abundance: many; CDR3aa: CASSPAGSGFTGELFF; CDR3nt: TGTGCCAGCAGCCCGGCGGGCTCAGGGTTCACCGGGGAGCTGTTTTTT
j_gene: TRBJ1-2; v_gene: TRBV2; d_gene: -; abundance: medium-sized; CDR3aa: CASSADNYGYTF; CDR3nt: TGTGCCAGCAGCGCAGACAACTATGGCTACACCTTC
j_gene: TRBJ2-1; v_gene: TRBV9; d_gene: TRBD2; abundance: many; CDR3aa: CASSVTQREERNEQFF; CDR3nt: TGTGCCAGCAGCGTGACTCAGCGGGAGGAGAGGAATGAGCAGTTCTTC
j_gene: TRBJ2-7; v_gene: TRBV7-9; d_gene: -; abundance: many; CDR3aa: CASNPLQGEAQYF; CDR3nt: TGTGCCAGCAATCCATTACAGGGAGAAGCGCAGTACTTC
j_gene: TRBJ1-2; v_gene: TRBV7-2; d_gene: -; abundance: few; CDR3aa: CASSLVGGADGYTF; CDR3nt: TGTGCCAGCAGCTTAGTGGGGGGGGCGGATGGCTACACCTTC
j_gene: TRBJ1-1; v_gene: TRBV6-1; d_gene: -; abundance: medium-sized; CDR3aa: CASSRSSRVNTEAFF; CDR3nt: TGTGCCAGCAGTCGCTCGTCCCGGGTTAACACTGAAGCTTTCTTT
j_gene: TRBJ1-3; v_gene: TRBV20-1; d_gene: TRBD1; abundance: medium-sized; CDR3aa: CSASRTGGGGNTIYF; CDR3nt: TGCAGTGCTAGCAGAACAGGGGGAGGGGGAAACACCATATATTTT
j_gene: TRBJ1-1; v_gene: TRBV7-9; d_gene: -; abundance: many; CDR3aa: CASSSWENTEAFF; CDR3nt: TGTGCCAGCAGCTCGTGGGAAAACACTGAAGCTTTCTTT
j_gene: TRBJ1-2; v_gene: TRBV19; d_gene: TRBD1; abundance: medium-sized; CDR3aa: CASSKGQGRGYTF; CDR3nt: TGTGCCAGTAGCAAGGGACAGGGGAGAGGCTACACCTTC
j_gene: TRBJ1-1; v_gene: TRBV11-3; d_gene: -; abundance: many; CDR3aa: CASSQGQGNTEAFF; CDR3nt: TGTGCCAGCAGCCAAGGGCAGGGGAACACTGAAGCTTTCTTT
j_gene: TRBJ2-1; v_gene: TRBV19; d_gene: TRBD2; abundance: -; CDR3aa: CASSAGSAGGINEQFF; CDR3nt: TGTGCCAGTAGCGCGGGATCAGCGGGGGGGATCAATGAGCAGTTCTTC
j_gene: TRBJ2-6; v_gene: TRBV5-1; d_gene: -; abundance: many; CDR3aa: CASSLVGSPGANVLTF; CDR3nt: TGCGCCAGCAGCTTGGTGGGCAGCCCTGGGGCCAACGTCCTGACTTTC
j_gene: TRBJ1-3; v_gene: TRBV12-3/TRBV12-4; d_gene: TRBD1; abundance: medium-sized; CDR3aa: CASILQGEGNTIYF; CDR3nt: TGTGCCAGCATCCTCCAGGGGGAAGGAAACACCATATATTTT
j_gene: TRBJ2-5; v_gene: TRBV5-6; d_gene: TRBD2; abundance: many; CDR3aa: CASSPSGTSGKETQYF; CDR3nt: TGTGCCAGCAGCCCCTCCGGGACTAGCGGAAAGGAGACCCAGTACTTC
j_gene: TRBJ2-5; v_gene: TRBV29-1; d_gene: TRBD2; abundance: many; CDR3aa: CSGGPAPGLAGGEVETQYF; CDR3nt: TGCAGCGGGGGGCCGGCCCCGGGACTAGCGGGAGGAGAGGTGGAGACCCAGTACTTC
j_gene: TRBJ1-1; v_gene: TRBV6-6; d_gene: -; abundance: medium-sized; CDR3aa: CASSYPSGGGFSEAFF; CDR3nt: TGTGCCAGCAGTTACCCTAGTGGGGGGGGTTTTTCTGAAGCTTTCTTT
j_gene: TRBJ1-2; v_gene: TRBV7-9; d_gene: -; abundance: many; CDR3aa: CASSVQTHYGYTF; CDR3nt: TGTGCCAGCAGCGTACAGACTCACTATGGCTACACCTTC